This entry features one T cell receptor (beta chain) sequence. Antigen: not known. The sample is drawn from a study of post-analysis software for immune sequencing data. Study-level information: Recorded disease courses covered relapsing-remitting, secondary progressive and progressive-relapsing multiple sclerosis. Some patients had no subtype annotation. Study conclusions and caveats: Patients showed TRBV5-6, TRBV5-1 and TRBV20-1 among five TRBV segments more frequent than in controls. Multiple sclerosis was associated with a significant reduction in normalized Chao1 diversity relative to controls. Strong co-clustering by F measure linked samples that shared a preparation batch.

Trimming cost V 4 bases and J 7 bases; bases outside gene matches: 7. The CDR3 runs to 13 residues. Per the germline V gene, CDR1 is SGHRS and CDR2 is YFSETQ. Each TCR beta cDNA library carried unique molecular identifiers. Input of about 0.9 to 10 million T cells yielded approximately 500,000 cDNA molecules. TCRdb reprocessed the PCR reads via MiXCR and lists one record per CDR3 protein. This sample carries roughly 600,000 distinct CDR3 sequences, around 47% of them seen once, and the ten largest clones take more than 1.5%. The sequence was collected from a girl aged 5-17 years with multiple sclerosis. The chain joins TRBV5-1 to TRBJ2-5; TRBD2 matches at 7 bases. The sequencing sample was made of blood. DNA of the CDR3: TGCGCCAGCAGCCCTGGACTAGAGGGGACCCAGTACTTC. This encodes CASSPGLEGTQYF.